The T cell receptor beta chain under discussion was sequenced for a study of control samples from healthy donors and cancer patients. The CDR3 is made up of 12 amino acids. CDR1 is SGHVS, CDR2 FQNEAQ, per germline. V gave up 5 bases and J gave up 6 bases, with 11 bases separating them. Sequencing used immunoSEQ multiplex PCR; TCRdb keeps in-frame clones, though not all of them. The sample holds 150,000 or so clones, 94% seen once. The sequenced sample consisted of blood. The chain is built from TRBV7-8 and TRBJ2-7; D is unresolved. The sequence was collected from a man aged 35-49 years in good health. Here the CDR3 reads CASSPNAPEQYF. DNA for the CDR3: TGTGCCAGCAGCCCTAATGCCCCCGAGCAGTACTTC.